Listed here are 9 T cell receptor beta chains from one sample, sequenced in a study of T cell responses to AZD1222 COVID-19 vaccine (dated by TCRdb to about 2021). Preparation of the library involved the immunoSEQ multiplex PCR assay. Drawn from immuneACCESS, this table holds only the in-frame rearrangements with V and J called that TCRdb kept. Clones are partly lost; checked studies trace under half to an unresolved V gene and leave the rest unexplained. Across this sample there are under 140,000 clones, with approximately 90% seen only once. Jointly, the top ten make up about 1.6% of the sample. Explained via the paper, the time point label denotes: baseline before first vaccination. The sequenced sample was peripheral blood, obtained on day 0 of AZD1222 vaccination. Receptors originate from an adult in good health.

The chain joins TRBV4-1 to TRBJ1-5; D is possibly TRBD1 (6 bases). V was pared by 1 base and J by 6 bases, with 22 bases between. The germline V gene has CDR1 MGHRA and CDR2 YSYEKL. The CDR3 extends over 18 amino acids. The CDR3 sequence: CASSQVGGNREKSQPQHF. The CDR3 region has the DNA TGCGCCAGCAGCCAAGTGGGGGGGAACAGGGAGAAGAGTCAGCCCCAGCATTTT.

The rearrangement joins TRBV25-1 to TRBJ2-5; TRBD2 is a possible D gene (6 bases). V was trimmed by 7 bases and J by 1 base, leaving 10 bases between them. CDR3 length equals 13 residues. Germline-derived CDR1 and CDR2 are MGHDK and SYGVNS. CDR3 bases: TGTGCCAGCACCCGGGACTTCCAAGAGACCCAGTACTTC. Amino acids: CASTRDFQETQYF.

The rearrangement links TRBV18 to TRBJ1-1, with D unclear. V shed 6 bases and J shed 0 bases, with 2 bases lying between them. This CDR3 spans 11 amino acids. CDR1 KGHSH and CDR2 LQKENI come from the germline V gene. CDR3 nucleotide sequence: TGTGCCAGCTCGATGAACACTGAAGCTTTCTTT. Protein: CASSMNTEAFF.

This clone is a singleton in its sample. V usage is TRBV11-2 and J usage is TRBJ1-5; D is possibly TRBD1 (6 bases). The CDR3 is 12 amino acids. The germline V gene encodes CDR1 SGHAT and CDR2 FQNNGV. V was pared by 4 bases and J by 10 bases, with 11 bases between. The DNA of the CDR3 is TGTGCCAGCAGCTCCCTACAGGGTCCCCAGCATTTT. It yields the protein CASSSLQGPQHF. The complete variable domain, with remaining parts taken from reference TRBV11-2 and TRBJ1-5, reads EAGVAQSPRYKIIEKRQSVAFWCNPISGHATLYWYQQILGQGPKLLIQFQNNGVVDDSQLPKDRFSAERLKGVDSTLKIQPAKLEDSAVYLCASSSLQGPQHFGDGTRLSIL.

CDR3 residues: CASSRPGSASNYGYTF. The CDR3 DNA is TGTGCCAGCAGCCGTCCCGGTAGCGCTTCTAACTATGGCTACACCTTC. This chain links TRBV7-9 with TRBJ1-2; D unresolved. The CDR3 loop spans 16 amino acids. V lost 5 bases and J lost 0, with 16 bases in between. CDR1 and CDR2 from the germline V gene are SEHNR and FQNEAQ (reference sequence).

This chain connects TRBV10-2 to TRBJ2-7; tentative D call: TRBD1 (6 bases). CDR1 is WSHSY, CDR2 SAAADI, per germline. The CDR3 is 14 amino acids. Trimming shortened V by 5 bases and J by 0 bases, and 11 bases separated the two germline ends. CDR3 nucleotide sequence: TGCGCCAGCAGTTTGGGGGCCTACTCCTACGAGCAGTACTTC. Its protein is CASSLGAYSYEQYF.

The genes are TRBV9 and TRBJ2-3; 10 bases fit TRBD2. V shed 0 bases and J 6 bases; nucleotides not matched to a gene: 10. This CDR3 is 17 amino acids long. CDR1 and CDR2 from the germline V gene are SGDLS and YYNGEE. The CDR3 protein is CASSVVGLAGAADTQYF. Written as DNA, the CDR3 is TGTGCCAGCAGCGTAGTCGGGCTAGCGGGAGCTGCGGATACGCAGTATTTT.

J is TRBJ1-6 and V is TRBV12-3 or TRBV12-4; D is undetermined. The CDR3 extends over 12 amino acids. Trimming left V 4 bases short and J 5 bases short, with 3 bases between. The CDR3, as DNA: TGTGCCAGCAGTTCGAATAATTCACCCCTCCACTTT. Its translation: CASSSNNSPLHF.

CDR3: CASSSGSLPNYGYTF. DNA of the CDR3: TGTGCCAGCAGCTCGGGGTCCCTTCCCAACTATGGCTACACCTTC. The V gene is TRBV13, the J gene TRBJ1-2; unclear D gene. CDR1 PRHDT and CDR2 FYEKMQ come from the germline V gene (reference sequence). The V and J ends lost 4 bases and 2 bases respectively, with 14 bases between them. This CDR3 has 15 residues.